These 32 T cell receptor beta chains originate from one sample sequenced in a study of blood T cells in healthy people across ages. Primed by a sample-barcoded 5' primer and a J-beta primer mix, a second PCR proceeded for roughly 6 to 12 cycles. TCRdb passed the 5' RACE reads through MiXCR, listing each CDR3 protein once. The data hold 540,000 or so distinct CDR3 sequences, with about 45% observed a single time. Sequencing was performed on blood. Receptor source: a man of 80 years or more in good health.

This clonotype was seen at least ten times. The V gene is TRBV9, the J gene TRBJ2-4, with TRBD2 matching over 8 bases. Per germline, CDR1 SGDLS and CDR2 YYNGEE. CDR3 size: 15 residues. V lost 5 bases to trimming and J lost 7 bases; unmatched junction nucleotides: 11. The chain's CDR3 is CASSVTPGGPNIQYF. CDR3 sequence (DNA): TGTGCCAGCAGTGTTACTCCGGGGGGGCCTAACATTCAGTACTTC.

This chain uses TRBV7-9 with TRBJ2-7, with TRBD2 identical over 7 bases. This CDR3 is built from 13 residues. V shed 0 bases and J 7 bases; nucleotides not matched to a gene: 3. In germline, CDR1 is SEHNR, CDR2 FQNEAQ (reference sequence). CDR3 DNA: TGTGCCAGCAGCTTAGCGCAGGGAGGGGAGCAGTACTTC. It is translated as CASSLAQGGEQYF.

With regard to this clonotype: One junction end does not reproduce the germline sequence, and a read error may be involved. CDR3 DNA: TGTGCCAGCAACCAAGACGACAGGCGCGAGATTCAGTACTTC. Residues: CASNQDDRREIQYF. The chain recombines TRBV4-2 with TRBJ2-7; possibly TRBD1 for D (6 bases). CDR1 and CDR2 (germline): LGHNA, YNFKEQ. CDR3 length equals 14 residues.

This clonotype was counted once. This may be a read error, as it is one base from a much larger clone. The CDR3 DNA reads as TGTGCCAGCAATTACTCTAAGTTGACAGGGAGAAGTAGATCGTCCTACAATGAGCAGTTCTTC. The encoded protein is CASNYSKLTGRSRSSYNEQFF. The chain recombines TRBV6-5 with TRBJ2-1, with 7 bases that match TRBD1. Germline V CDR1 and CDR2: MNHEY, SVGAGI. This CDR3 comprises 21 residues.

The CDR3 DNA follows: TGCGCCAGCCGCCCCCGGGACAACCATGGCTACACCTTC. Amino acids: CASRPRDNHGYTF. The chain recombines TRBV5-1 with TRBJ1-2; a weak D match, TRBD1 (6 bases). Trimming shortened V by 7 bases and J by 6 bases, and 16 bases separated the two germline ends. This CDR3 has 13 residues. From germline, CDR1 is SGHRS and CDR2 YFSETQ. The whole variable domain, filled in from reference TRBV5-1 and TRBJ1-2, reads KAGVTQTPRYLIKTRGQQVTLSCSPISGHRSVSWYQQTPGQGLQFLFEYFSETQRNKGNFPGRFSGRQFSNSRSEMNVSTLELGDSALYLCASRPRDNHGYTFGSGTRLTVV.

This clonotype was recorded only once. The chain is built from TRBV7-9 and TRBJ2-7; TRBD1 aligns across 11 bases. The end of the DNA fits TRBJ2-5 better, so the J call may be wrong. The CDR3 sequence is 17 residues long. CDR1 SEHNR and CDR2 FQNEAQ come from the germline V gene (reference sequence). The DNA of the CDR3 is TGTGCCAGCAGCTTAGCGTCCCGGACAGGGGGCAGGGAGACCCAGTACTTC. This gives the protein CASSLASRTGGRETQYF.

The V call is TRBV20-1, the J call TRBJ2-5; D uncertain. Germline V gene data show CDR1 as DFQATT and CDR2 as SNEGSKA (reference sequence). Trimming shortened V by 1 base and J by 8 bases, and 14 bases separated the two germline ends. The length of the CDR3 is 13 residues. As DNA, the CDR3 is TGCAGTGCTAGAGTGGACGGCACGGACACCCAGTACTTC. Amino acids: CSARVDGTDTQYF.

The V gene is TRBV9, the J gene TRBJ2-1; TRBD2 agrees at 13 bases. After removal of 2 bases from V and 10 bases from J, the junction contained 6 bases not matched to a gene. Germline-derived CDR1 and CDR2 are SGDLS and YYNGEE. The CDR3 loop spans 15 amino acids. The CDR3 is CASSVTSGGAREQFF. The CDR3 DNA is TGTGCCAGCAGCGTCACTAGCGGGGGGGCTCGGGAGCAGTTCTTC.

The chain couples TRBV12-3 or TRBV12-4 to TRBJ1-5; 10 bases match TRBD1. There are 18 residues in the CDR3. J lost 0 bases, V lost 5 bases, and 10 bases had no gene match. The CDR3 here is CASSDRDRGDYSNQPQHF. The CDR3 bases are TGTGCCAGCAGTGATAGGGACAGGGGCGATTATAGCAATCAGCCCCAGCATTTT.

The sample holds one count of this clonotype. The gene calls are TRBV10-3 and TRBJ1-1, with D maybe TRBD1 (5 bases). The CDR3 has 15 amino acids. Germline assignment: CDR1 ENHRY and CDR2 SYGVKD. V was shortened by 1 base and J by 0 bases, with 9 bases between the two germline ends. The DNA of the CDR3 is TGTGCCATCAGTGAGTTTCCGGGGCTGAACACTGAAGCTTTCTTT. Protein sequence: CAISEFPGLNTEAFF.

CDR3 nucleotides: TGCGCCAGCAGCCCGCGACGGAATAATGAAAAACTGTTTTTT. This encodes CASSPRRNNEKLFF. The rearrangement uses TRBV5-1 and TRBJ1-4; no reliable D call. V was clipped by 4 bases and J by 4 bases, with 11 bases between them. Germline CDR1 SGHRS, CDR2 YFSETQ. The CDR3 runs to 14 residues.

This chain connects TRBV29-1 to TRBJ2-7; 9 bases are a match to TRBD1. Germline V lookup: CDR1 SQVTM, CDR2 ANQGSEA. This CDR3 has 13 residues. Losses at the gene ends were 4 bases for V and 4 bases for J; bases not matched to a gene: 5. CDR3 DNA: TGCAGCGTTGTGGGACAGGGCCGATACGAGCAGTACTTC. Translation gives CSVVGQGRYEQYF.

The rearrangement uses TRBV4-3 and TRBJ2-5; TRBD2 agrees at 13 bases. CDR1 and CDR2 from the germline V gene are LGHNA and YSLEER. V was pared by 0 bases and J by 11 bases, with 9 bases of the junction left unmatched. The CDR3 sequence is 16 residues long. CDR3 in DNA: TGCGCCAGCAGCCAAGATTGGACTAGCGGGAGTGGTGAGCAGTACTTC. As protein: CASSQDWTSGSGEQYF.

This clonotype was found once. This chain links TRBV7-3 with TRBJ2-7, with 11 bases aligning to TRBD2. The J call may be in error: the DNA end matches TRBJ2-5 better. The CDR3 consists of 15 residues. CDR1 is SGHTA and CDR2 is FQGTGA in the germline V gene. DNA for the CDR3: TGTGCCAGCAGCTTAACTAGCGGGGGGGCAGAGACCCAGTACTTC. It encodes CASSLTSGGAETQYF.

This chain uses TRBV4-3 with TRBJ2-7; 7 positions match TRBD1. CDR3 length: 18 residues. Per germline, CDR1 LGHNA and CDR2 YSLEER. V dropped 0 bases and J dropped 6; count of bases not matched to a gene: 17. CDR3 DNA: TGCGCCAGCAGCCAAGATTCAGGGGGATTTAACGCTCCTCCCGAGCAGTACTTC. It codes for CASSQDSGGFNAPPEQYF.

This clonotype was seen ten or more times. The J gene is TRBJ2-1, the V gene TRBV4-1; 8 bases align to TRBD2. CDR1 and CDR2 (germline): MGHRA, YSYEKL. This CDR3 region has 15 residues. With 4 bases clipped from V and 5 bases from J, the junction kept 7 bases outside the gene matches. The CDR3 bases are TGCGCCAGCAGCCCCCGTGGTAGCGGGAACAATGAGCAGTTCTTC. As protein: CASSPRGSGNNEQFF.

CDR3 in DNA: TGCGCCAGCAGCTTACAGAGTCGCTACAATGAGCAGTTCTTC. It codes for CASSLQSRYNEQFF. V is TRBV5-1 and J is TRBJ2-1; D ambiguous. Germline V gene sequence: CDR1 SGHRS, CDR2 YFSETQ. The V gene lost 2 bases and the J gene lost 3 bases, with 9 bases spanning the gap. The CDR3 runs to 14 residues.

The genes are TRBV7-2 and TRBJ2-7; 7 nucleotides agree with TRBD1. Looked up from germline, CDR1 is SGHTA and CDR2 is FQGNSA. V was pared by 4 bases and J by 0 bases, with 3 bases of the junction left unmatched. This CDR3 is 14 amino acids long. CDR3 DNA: TGTGCCAGCAGCTGGGGGACAGTCTCCTACGAGCAGTACTTC. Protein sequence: CASSWGTVSYEQYF. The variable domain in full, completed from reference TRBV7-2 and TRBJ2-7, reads GAGVSQSPSNKVTEKGKDVELRCDPISGHTALYWYRQSLGQGLEFLIYFQGNSAPDKSGLPSDRFSAERTGGSVSTLTIQRTQQEDSAVYLCASSWGTVSYEQYFGPGTRLTVT.

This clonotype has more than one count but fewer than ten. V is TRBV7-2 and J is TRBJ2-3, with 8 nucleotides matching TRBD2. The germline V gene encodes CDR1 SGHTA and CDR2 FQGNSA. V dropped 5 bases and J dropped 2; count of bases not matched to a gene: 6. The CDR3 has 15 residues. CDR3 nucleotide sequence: TGTGCCAGCAGCCCCGGGGGGGAGTACACAGATACGCAGTATTTT. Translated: CASSPGGEYTDTQYF.

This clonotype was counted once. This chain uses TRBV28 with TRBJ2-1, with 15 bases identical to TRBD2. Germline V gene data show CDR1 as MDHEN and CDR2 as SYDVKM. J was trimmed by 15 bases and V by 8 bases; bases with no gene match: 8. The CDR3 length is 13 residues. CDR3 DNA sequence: TGTGCCAGCCTCGGAGGACTAGCGGGAGGGCGGTTCTTC. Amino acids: CASLGGLAGGRFF.

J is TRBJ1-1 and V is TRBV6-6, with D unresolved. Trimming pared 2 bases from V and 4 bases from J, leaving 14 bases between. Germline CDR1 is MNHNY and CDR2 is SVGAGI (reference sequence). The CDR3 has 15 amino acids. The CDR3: CASSYARAVGTEAFF. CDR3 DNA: TGTGCCAGCAGTTACGCGAGAGCCGTGGGCACTGAAGCTTTCTTT.

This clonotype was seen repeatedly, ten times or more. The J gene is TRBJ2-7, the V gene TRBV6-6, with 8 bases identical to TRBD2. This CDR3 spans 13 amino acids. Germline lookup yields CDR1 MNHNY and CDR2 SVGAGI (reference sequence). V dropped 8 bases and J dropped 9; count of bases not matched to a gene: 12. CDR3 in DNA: TGTGCCAGCTCTAGCGGACCGGGGGGGCTGCAGTACTTC. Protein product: CASSSGPGGLQYF.

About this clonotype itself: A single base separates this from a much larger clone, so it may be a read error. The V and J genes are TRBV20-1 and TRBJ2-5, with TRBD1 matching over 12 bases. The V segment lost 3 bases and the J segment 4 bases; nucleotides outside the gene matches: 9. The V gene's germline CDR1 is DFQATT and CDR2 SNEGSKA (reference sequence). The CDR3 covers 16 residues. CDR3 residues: CSARSGGTGGRETQYF. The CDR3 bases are TGCAGTGCTAGGTCAGGAGGGACAGGGGGCCGAGAGACCCAGTACTTC.

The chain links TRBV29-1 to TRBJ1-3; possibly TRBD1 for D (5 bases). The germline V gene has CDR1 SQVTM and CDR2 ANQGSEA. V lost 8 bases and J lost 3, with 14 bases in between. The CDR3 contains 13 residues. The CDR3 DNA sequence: TGCAGCTCCGGAGGGGACCTTGGAAACACCATATATTTT. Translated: CSSGGDLGNTIYF. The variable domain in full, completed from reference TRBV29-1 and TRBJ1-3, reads SAVISQKPSRDICQRGTSLTIQCQVDSQVTMMFWYRQQPGQSLTLIATANQGSEATYESGFVIDKFPISRPNLTFSTLTVSNMSPEDSSIYLCSSGGDLGNTIYFGEGSWLTVV.

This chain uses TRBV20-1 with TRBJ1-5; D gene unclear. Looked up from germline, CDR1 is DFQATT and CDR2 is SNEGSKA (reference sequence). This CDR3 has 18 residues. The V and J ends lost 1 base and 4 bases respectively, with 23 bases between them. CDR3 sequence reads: CSARVISRVFPLNQPQHF. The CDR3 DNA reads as TGCAGTGCTAGAGTAATTTCGCGCGTGTTCCCCTTAAATCAGCCCCAGCATTTT.

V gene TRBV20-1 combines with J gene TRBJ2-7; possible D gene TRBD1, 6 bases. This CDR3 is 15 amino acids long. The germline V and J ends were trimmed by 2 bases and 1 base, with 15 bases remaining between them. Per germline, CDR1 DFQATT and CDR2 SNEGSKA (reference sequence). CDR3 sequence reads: CSARLGGVASYEQYF. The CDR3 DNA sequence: TGCAGTGCTAGATTAGGGGGAGTCGCGTCCTACGAGCAGTACTTC.

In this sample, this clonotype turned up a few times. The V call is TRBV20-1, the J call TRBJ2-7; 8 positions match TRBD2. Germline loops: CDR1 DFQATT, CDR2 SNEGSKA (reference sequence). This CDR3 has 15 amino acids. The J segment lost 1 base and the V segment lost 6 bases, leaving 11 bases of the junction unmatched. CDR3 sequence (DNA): TGCAGTGCCGCCGACTCGGCTAGCGGGTCCTACGAGCAGTACTTC. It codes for CSAADSASGSYEQYF.

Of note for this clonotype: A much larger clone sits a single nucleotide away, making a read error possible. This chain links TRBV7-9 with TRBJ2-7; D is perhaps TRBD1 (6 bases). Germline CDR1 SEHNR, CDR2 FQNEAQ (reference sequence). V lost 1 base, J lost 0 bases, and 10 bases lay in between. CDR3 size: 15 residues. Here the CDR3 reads CASSLGQVSSYEQYF. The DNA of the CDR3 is TGTGCCAGCAGCTTAGGACAGGTGAGCTCCTACGAGCAGTACTTC.

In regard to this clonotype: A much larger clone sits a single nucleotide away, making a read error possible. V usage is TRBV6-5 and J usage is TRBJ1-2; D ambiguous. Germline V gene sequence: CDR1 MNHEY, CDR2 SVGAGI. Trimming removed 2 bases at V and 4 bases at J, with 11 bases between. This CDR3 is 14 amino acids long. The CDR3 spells CASSYAGDAYGYTF. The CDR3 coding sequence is TGTGCCAGCAGTTACGCCGGGGATGCCTATGGCTACACCTTC.

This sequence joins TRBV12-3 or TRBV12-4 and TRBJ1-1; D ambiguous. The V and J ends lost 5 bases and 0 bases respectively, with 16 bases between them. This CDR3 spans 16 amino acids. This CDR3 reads CASSKTVGSMNTEAFF. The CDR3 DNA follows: TGTGCCAGCAGTAAGACGGTAGGGAGCATGAACACTGAAGCTTTCTTT.

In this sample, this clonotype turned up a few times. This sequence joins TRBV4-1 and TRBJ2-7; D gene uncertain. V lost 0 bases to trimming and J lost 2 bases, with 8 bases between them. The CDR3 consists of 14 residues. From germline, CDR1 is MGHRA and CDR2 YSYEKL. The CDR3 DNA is TGCGCCAGCAGCCAAGAACCGGGCCCCTACGAGCAGTACTTC. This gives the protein CASSQEPGPYEQYF.

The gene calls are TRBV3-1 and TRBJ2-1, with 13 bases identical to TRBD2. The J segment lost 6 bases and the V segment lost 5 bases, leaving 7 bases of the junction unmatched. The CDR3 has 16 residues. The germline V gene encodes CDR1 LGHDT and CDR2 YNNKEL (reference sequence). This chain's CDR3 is CASSARLAGGLNEQFF. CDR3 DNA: TGTGCCAGCAGCGCTAGACTAGCGGGGGGCCTCAATGAGCAGTTCTTC.